This T cell receptor (beta chain) appears in the sequencing data of a study of shared clonotypes between healthy human individuals. For this clone: As yet, its antigen is unknown.

Several immunoSEQ plates held equal portions of the genomic DNA taken from each subset. Generated by immunoSEQ multiplex PCR, the TCRdb table keeps only in-frame clones and is missing some. This sample has 950,000 to 1,300,000 clones, with under 80% found just once. Overall study findings and caveats: Researchers found naive subsets generally carried larger estimated richness than memory subsets.

With V trimmed by 5 bases and J by 2 bases, 7 bases remained unmatched. The CDR3 is 15 amino acids. Germline V gene lookup returns CDR1 MDHEN and CDR2 SYDVKM. Sequenced: memory CD4+ T cells sorted from blood. Sample subset: CD45RA-negative fraction. The chain carries TRBV28 and TRBJ2-3; 7 bases are a match to TRBD1. This TCR derives from a man aged 18 to 29 in good health. CDR3 sequence reads: CASSGRTGFTDTQYF. The CDR3, as DNA: TGTGCCAGCAGTGGTAGGACAGGCTTCACAGATACGCAGTATTTT.